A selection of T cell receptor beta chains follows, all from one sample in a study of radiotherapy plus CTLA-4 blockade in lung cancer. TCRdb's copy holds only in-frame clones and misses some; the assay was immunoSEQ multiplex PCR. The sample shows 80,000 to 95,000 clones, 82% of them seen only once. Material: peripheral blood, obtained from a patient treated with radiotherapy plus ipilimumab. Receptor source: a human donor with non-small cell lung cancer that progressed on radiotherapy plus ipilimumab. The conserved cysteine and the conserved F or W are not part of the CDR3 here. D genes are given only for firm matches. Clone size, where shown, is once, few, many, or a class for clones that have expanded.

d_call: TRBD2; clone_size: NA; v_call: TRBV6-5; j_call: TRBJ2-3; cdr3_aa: ASSFLAGAISDTQY
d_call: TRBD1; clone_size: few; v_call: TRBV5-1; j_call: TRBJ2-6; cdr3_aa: ASTGQGAGANVLT
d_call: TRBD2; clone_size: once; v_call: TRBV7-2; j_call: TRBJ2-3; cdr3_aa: ASSPRGSGQDTQY
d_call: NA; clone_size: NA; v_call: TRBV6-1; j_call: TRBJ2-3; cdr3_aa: ASTLSSATDTQY
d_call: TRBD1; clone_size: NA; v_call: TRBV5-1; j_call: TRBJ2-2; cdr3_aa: ASSLTTGDTGELF
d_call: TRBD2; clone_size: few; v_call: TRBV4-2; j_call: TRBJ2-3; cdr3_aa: ASSLVVASGFTDTQY
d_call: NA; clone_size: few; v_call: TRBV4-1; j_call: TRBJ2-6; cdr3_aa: ASRDAGSSGANVLT
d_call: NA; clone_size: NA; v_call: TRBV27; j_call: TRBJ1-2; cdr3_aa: ASSLTSSNYGYT
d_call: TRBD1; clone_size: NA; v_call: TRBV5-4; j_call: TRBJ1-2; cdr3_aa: ASSWGTDNYGYT
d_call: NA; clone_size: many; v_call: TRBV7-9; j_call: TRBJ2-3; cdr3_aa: ASSLPASSTDTQY